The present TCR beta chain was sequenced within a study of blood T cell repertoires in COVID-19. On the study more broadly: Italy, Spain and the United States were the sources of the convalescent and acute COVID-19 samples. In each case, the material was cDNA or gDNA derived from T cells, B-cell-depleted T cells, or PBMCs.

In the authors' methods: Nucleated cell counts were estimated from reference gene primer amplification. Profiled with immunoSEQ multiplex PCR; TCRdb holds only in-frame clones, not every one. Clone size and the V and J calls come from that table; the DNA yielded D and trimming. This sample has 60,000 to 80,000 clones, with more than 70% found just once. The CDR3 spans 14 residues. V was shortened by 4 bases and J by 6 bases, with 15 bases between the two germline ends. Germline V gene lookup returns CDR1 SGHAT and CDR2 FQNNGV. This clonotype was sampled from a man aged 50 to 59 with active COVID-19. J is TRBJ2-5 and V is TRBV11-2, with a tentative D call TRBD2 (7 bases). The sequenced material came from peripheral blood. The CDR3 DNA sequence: TGTGCCAGCAGCTCCTGGGGGGGCCCGAAGACCCAGTACTTC. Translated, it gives CASSSWGGPKTQYF.